This T cell receptor beta chain is from a study of T cells in Graves' hyperthyroidism and ophthalmopathy. This clonotype has a count of ten or more. Using RNA transcripts as the source, TCR beta CDR3 regions were amplified. HTBI primers were used for first-round RT-PCR of the TCR CDR3. TCRdb fed the multiplex PCR reads into MiXCR, producing one record per CDR3 protein. The sample includes around 99,000 distinct CDR3 sequences, approximately 16% of them seen just once. The CDR3 has 15 residues. Germline V gene sequence: CDR1 LGHDT, CDR2 YNNKEL (reference sequence). V lost 3 bases and J lost 7; bases outside the gene matches: 7.

Sequencing was done on a sample of blood. The sequence was obtained from a woman in her 50s with Graves' hyperthyroidism. The V gene is TRBV3-1, the J gene TRBJ2-1, with TRBD1 identical over 9 bases. The CDR3: CASSQEQGANNEQFF. The DNA of the CDR3 is TGTGCCAGCAGCCAGGAACAGGGGGCGAATAATGAGCAGTTCTTC.